This T cell receptor (beta chain) is drawn from a study of blood T cell repertoires in COVID-19. On the study more broadly: COVID-19 samples, acute and convalescent, were from the United States, Italy and Spain. From T cells, B-cell-depleted T cells, or PBMCs came the material, which was cDNA or gDNA.

Generated by immunoSEQ multiplex PCR, the TCRdb table keeps only in-frame clones and is missing some. The table records about 250,000 clones, roughly 80% of them present only once. The study assigned cohorts using participant-reported clinical history. Trimming cost V 3 bases and J 7 bases, with 10 bases left between them. CDR3 length: 12 amino acids. Germline V gene lookup returns CDR1 SGHNT and CDR2 YYREEE (reference sequence). The chain combines TRBV5-4 with TRBJ1-1; D is uncertain. The TCR was taken from a man in his forties who had been exposed to COVID-19. The source material was PBMCs or T cells enriched from blood (not recorded which). The CDR3 reads CASSSGGREAFF. The DNA for the CDR3 is TGTGCCAGCAGCTCCGGTGGGCGTGAAGCTTTCTTT.